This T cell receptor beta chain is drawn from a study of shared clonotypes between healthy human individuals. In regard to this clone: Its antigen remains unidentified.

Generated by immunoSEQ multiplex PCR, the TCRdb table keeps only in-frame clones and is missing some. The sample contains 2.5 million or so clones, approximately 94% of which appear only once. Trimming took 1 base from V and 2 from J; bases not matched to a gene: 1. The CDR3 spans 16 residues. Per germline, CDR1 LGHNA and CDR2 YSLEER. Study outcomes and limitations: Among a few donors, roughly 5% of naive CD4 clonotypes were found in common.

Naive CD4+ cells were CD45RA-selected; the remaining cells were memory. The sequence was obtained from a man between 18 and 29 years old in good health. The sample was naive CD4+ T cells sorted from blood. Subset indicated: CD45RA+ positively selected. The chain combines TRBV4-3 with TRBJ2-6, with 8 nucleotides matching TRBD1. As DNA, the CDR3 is TGCGCCAGCAGCCAAGCGACAGGGGCTGGGGCCAACGTCCTGACTTTC. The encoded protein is CASSQATGAGANVLTF.